The clone carrying this T cell receptor beta chain has a single count. Its antigen is still unknown. V lost 5 bases and J lost 1, with 18 bases in between. The CDR3 contains 17 residues. Germline-derived CDR1 and CDR2 are SGHTA and FQGNSA. As for time point: week 23, last vaccination. Doses of 300 ug of mutant IDH1 20-mer peptide were given with topical imiquimod. Sequencing used immunoSEQ multiplex PCR; TCRdb keeps in-frame clones, though not all of them. The sample carries about 77,000 clones, around 83% recorded once. The data originate from a study of a mutant IDH1 vaccine in newly diagnosed glioma. Overall study context: Each patient was administered eight vaccinations, scheduled in weeks 1, 3, 5, 7, 11, 15, 19 and 23.

Sample: PBMCs, taken from a glioma patient whose treatment included an IDH1 peptide vaccine. The origin of this receptor is a woman in her 50s with glioma. The rearrangement joins TRBV7-2 to TRBJ2-1; possible D gene TRBD2, 6 bases. For the CDR3, the DNA is TGTGCCAGCAGCCCCTGGGGAGGCGTTCCTTCCTACAATGAGCAGTTCTTC. Residues: CASSPWGGVPSYNEQFF.